These 18 T cell receptor beta chains share one sample of origin, sequenced in a study of blood T cell repertoires in COVID-19 (dated by TCRdb to about 2020). Library generation was performed with the immunoSEQ multiplex PCR assay. TCRdb provides this immuneACCESS table in a form limited to in-frame rearrangements. Some clones are lacking; in checked studies, under half of them reflect an unresolved V gene, and why the rest are absent is not known. The sample table holds some 240,000 clones, of which over 80% were seen once. The ten largest clones take up 10% of the sample. What was sequenced was peripheral blood. The receptors were sampled from a woman in her seventies with COVID-19, enrolled during active disease.

The chain recombines TRBV5-1 with TRBJ2-7, with 9 bases that match TRBD2. The CDR3 extends over 14 amino acids. Trimming took 4 bases from V and 3 from J; bases not matched to a gene: 5. The V gene's germline CDR1 is SGHRS and CDR2 YFSETQ. DNA for the CDR3: TGCGCCAGCAGCGTAGCGGGAGAGCTCTACGAGCAGTACTTC. As protein: CASSVAGELYEQYF.

The chain uses TRBV24-1 and TRBJ2-2, with 14 bases that match TRBD2. CDR1 KGHDR and CDR2 SFDVKD come from the germline V gene. The CDR3 loop spans 14 amino acids. V lost 10 bases and J lost 6; bases outside the gene matches: 3. Here the CDR3 reads CATGTSGSSGELFF. DNA for the CDR3: TGTGCCACGGGGACTAGCGGGAGTTCCGGGGAGCTGTTTTTT.

The rearrangement uses TRBV18 and TRBJ1-6; maybe TRBD1 (5 bases). CDR3 length: 14 residues. The V gene lost 8 bases and the J gene lost 9 bases, with 17 bases spanning the gap. From germline, CDR1 is KGHSH and CDR2 LQKENI. The CDR3 loop reads CASAREPEGSPLHF. The CDR3, as DNA: TGTGCCAGCGCCAGGGAGCCGGAGGGTTCACCCCTCCACTTT.

DNA for the CDR3: TGTGCCAGCAGCTTTTTGCAGGACACTGAAGCTTTCTTT. This sequence encodes CASSFLQDTEAFF. This sequence joins TRBV11-2 and TRBJ1-1, with D uncertain. Trimming pared 3 bases from V and 3 bases from J, leaving 8 bases between. The CDR3 has 13 residues. Germline CDR1 is SGHAT and CDR2 is FQNNGV.

The chain employs TRBV27 and TRBJ1-4; TRBD1 matches at 10 bases. Germline V gene data show CDR1 as MNHEY and CDR2 as SMNVEV (reference sequence). The V gene end was trimmed by 6 bases and the J gene end by 6 bases; junction bases not matched to a gene: 13. This CDR3 spans 17 amino acids. In nucleotides, the CDR3 is TGTGCCAGCAGAACCGGGACAGGGGCAAGCGGGGATGAAAAACTGTTTTTT. This translates into CASRTGTGASGDEKLFF.

This sequence joins TRBV21-1 and TRBJ2-7; TRBD2, the D gene given by the table, was not confirmed from the DNA. TRBV21-1 is assigned pseudogene status. CDR3 length: 19 residues. In DNA form, the CDR3 reads TGTGCCAGCAGCAAAGATCAGACTAGCGGGAGTTATGGGGTTGCCGAGCAGTACTTC. It yields the protein CASSKDQTSGSYGVAEQYF.

The chain joins TRBV5-1 to TRBJ2-7; D possibly corresponds to TRBD2 (5 bases). CDR1 SGHRS and CDR2 YFSETQ come from the germline V gene. V lost 4 bases and J lost 3, with 14 bases in between. This CDR3 region has 14 residues. CDR3 DNA sequence: TGCGCCAGCAGCCGGAACTCGGGAAACTACGAGCAGTACTTC. Protein product: CASSRNSGNYEQYF.

This sequence joins TRBV6-1 and TRBJ1-3, with D tentatively TRBD1 (5 bases). Trimming removed 1 base from V and 0 bases from J, with 10 bases in between. Germline values: CDR1 MNHNS, CDR2 SASEGT. The CDR3 has 16 amino acids. CDR3 in amino acids: CASSEVGVFSGNTIYF. DNA of the CDR3: TGTGCCAGCAGTGAAGTAGGGGTGTTCTCTGGAAACACCATATATTTT.

V is TRBV7-9 and J is TRBJ2-1; 8 nucleotides match TRBD1. V trimming: 6 bases; J trimming: 3 bases; junction bases outside the gene matches: 7. The CDR3 contains 15 residues. Per germline, CDR1 SEHNR and CDR2 FQNEAQ (reference sequence). This chain's CDR3 is CASRRGQVIYNEQFF. The CDR3 nucleotides are TGTGCCAGCAGGCGGGGACAGGTGATCTACAATGAGCAGTTCTTC.

Only a few counts were recorded for this clone. The chain links TRBV19 to TRBJ1-6; 7 nucleotides agree with TRBD1. The germline gives CDR1 LNHDA, CDR2 SQIVND (reference sequence). The CDR3 covers 14 residues. V lost 7 bases and J lost 4; bases outside the gene matches: 4. This CDR3 reads CASTQGQYNSPLHF. Written as DNA, the CDR3 is TGTGCCAGTACCCAGGGACAGTATAATTCACCCCTCCACTTT.

This clone is a singleton in its sample. This sequence joins TRBV27 and TRBJ1-5; 9 bases agree with TRBD1. This CDR3 is built from 14 residues. After removal of 6 bases from V and 7 bases from J, the junction contained 7 bases not matched to a gene. Per germline, CDR1 MNHEY and CDR2 SMNVEV (reference sequence). The CDR3 sequence: CASSRQGEGQPQHF. The CDR3 DNA is TGTGCCAGCAGCCGACAGGGGGAAGGGCAGCCCCAGCATTTT.

This chain connects TRBV27 to TRBJ2-3; the D gene is possibly TRBD2 (5 bases). The germline V and J ends were trimmed by 2 bases and 5 bases, with 11 bases remaining between them. The CDR3 sequence is 14 residues long. The germline gives CDR1 MNHEY, CDR2 SMNVEV (reference sequence). The DNA for the CDR3 is TGTGCCAGCAGTTTACAACGGGATATAGATACGCAGTATTTT. Translating gives CASSLQRDIDTQYF.

This chain joins TRBV15 and TRBJ1-2; possibly TRBD1 for D (6 bases). V was clipped by 0 bases and J by 5 bases, with 7 bases between them. Germline loops: CDR1 LNHNV, CDR2 YYDKDF (reference sequence). This CDR3 region has 13 residues. The CDR3 loop is CATSRDQGYGYTF. CDR3 sequence (DNA): TGTGCCACCAGCAGAGATCAGGGGTATGGCTACACCTTC.

The J gene is TRBJ1-1, the V gene TRBV18, with TRBD1 as a possible D gene (5 bases). The CDR3 spans 15 residues. The V gene's germline CDR1 is KGHSH and CDR2 LQKENI. V lost 5 bases to trimming and J lost 4 bases, with 17 bases between them. CDR3 coding DNA: TGTGCCAGCTCATCCGATCAGGCTAGGGGCACTGAAGCTTTCTTT. Protein sequence: CASSSDQARGTEAFF.

This clone came up once. The J gene is TRBJ2-7, the V gene TRBV7-9; tentative D call: TRBD2 (5 bases). From germline, CDR1 is SEHNR and CDR2 FQNEAQ (reference sequence). This CDR3 spans 17 amino acids. With 5 bases removed from V and 1 base from J, the gap between germline ends came to 21 bases. This CDR3 is CASSPATTARVSYEQYF. CDR3 coding DNA: TGTGCCAGCAGCCCGGCCACAACGGCGCGGGTATCCTACGAGCAGTACTTC.

The chain joins TRBV6-6 to TRBJ1-1, with D perhaps matching TRBD1 (6 bases). Germline CDR1 MNHNY, CDR2 SVGAGI (reference sequence). This CDR3 is 14 amino acids long. V gave up 2 bases and J gave up 4 bases, with 11 bases separating them. This CDR3 reads CASSYQTGSTEAFF. CDR3 nucleotides: TGTGCCAGCAGTTACCAAACAGGGAGCACTGAAGCTTTCTTT.

This clone was recorded only once. This rearrangement joins TRBV5-1 to TRBJ1-1; TRBD1 is a possible D gene (5 bases). Trimming pared 0 bases from V and 4 bases from J, leaving 19 bases between. Germline V lookup: CDR1 SGHRS, CDR2 YFSETQ. CDR3 size: 17 residues. CDR3 coding DNA: TGCGCCAGCAGCTTGGTATATAGCCGCGATCAGGGCACTGAAGCTTTCTTT. Amino acids: CASSLVYSRDQGTEAFF.

A single count supports this clone. The chain uses TRBV29-1 and TRBJ1-2, with D unclear. Trimming pared 4 bases from V and 5 bases from J, leaving 5 bases between. This CDR3 is built from 10 residues. The germline gives CDR1 SQVTM, CDR2 ANQGSEA. As DNA, the CDR3 is TGCAGCGTTGTGACATATGGCTACACCTTC. Encoded protein: CSVVTYGYTF.